This TCR beta chain was profiled in a study of blood T cells in healthy people across ages. With regard to this clonotype: No antigen is known for it.

Next came a second PCR, run for about 6 to 12 cycles, which used a sample-barcoded 5' primer along with a J-beta primer mix. TCRdb re-analysed the 5' RACE reads in MiXCR, keeping a single row per CDR3 protein. The profile covers about 900,000 distinct CDR3 sequences, with around 46% appearing a single time and roughly an eighth taken by the ten largest. This CDR3 spans 16 amino acids. With V trimmed by 7 bases and J by 5 bases, 9 bases remained unmatched. Germline CDR1 and CDR2: MNHEY and SVGEGT. Overall study results and limits: It was held that diversity estimates obtained from one million T cells represented underestimates.

This clonotype was obtained from a young man in good health. The sequenced material came from blood. The V and J genes are TRBV6-2 or TRBV6-3 and TRBJ2-5; 14 nucleotides line up with TRBD2. CDR3 amino acids: CASTGTSGGNGETQYF. CDR3 DNA: TGTGCCAGCACCGGGACTAGCGGGGGCAATGGGGAGACCCAGTACTTC.